The clone carrying this T cell receptor (beta chain) was found many times. The CDR3 spans 16 residues. Trimming removed 0 bases at V and 5 bases at J, with 17 bases between. Germline CDR1 is SGHDN and CDR2 is FVKESK. The source of the sample is a study of human T cells and chemical hapten exposure. On the study more broadly: The use of 2% DPC on roughly 2 cm by roughly 2 cm of upper inner arm skin constituted sensitization.

Individual cDNA molecules (in the library) carried attached unique molecular identifiers. In the original workflow: Counting gave a median of 95,638 TCRs per sample, with values ranging from roughly 20,000 to 750,000. One entry per CDR3 protein, called by TCRdb with MiXCR from the RACE reads. These V and J calls rely on TCRdb rather than the paper's analysis. The sample lists some 80,000 distinct CDR3 sequences; approximately 10% were seen once. Time point noted: patch test 2, 6 weeks after DPC sensitization. The treatment denotes: therapeutic diphenylcyclopropenone sensitization with weekly scalp DPC.

The specimen was whole blood, collected in connection with sensitization to the hapten diphenylcyclopropenone (DPC). This chain links TRBV14 with TRBJ2-7, with D tentatively TRBD2 (5 bases). This receptor was obtained from a man between 18 and 35 years old with alopecia areata. Some clones in this sample may be carry-over from other donors' samples. The CDR3 bases are TGTGCCAGCAGCCAAGATGGAGGCGCAAGGCTGGACGAGCAGTACGTC. Residues: CASSQDGGARLDEQYV.